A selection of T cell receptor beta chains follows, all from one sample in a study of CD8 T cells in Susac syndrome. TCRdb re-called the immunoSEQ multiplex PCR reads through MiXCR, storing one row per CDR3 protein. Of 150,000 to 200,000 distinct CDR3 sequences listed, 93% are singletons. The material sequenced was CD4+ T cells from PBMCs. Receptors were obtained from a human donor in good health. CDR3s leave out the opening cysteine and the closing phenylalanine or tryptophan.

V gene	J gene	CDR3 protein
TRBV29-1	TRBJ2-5	SVEGHQETQY
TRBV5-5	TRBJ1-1	ASIQGFRTEAF
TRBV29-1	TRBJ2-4	SVVRRGGNIQY
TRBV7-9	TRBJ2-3	ANSGLGQGRDTQY
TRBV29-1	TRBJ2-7	SGLDFGDEQY
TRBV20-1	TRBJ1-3	SATTDRTSGNTIY
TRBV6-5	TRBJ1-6	ASSRDRGSVLH
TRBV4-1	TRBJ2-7	ASSQEGAIAYEQY
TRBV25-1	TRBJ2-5	ASSDWGLETQY
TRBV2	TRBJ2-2	ASISQGGRTGELF
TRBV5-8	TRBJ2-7	ASSKHRVTTYEQY
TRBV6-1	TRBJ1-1	ASMRLATEAF
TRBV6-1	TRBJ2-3	ASSRGLAGVNTDTQY
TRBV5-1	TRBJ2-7	ASREAYEQY
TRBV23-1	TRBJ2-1	ASSQSLGPPEQF
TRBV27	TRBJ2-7	ATWRTSEYEQY
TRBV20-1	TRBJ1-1	SAPGQMNTEAF
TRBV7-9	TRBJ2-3	ASSLHSADTQY
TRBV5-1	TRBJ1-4	ASSLGQFNEKLF
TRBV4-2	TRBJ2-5	ASSQDLPETQY
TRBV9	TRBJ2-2	ASSVVVKGELF
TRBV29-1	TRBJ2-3	SASGQGVTDTQY
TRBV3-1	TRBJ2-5	ASSQAETQY
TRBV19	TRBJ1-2	ASSLGSAGPSSGYT
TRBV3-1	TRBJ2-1	ASSLAGSYNEQF
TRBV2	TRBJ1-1	ASSLREGGTEAF
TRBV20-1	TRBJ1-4	SARDRQGTEKLF
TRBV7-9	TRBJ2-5	ASSLSAGFQETQY
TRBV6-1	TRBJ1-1	ASSDGRRGARMNTEAF
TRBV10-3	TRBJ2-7	AIRPGTSVNEQY
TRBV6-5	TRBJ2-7	ASSHTGGVGYEQY
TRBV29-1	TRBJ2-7	SAAGLFSYEQY
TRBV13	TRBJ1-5	ASSFGTAANQPQH
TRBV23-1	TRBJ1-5	ASSRRDREYSNQPQH
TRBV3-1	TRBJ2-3	ASSRATTDTQY
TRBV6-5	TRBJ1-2	ASSYQGGYT
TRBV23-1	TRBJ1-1	ASSRRQGWTEAF